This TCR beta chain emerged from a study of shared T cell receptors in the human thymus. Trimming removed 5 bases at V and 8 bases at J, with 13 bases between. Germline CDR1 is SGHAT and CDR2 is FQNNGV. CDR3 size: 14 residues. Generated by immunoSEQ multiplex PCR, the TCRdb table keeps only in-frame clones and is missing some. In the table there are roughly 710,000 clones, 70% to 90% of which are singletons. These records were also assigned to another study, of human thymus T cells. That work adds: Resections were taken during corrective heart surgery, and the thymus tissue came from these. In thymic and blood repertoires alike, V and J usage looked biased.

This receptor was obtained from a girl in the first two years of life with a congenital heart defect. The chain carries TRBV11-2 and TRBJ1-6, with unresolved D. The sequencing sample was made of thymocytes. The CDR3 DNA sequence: TGTGCCAGCAGCCTCCCAGACACCTATTCACCCCTCCACTTT. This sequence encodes CASSLPDTYSPLHF.